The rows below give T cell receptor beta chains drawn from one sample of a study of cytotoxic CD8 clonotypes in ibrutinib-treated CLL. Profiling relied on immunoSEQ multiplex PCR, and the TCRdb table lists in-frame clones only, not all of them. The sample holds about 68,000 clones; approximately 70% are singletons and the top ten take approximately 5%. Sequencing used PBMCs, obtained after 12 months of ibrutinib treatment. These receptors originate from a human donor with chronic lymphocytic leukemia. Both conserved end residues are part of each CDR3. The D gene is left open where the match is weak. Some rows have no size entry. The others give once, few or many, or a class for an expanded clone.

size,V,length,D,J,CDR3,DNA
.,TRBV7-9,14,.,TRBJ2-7,CASSLTDKTYEQYF,TGTGCCAGCAGCTTAACGGACAAGACCTACGAGCAGTACTTC
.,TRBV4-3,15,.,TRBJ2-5,CASSQEGRSGETQYF,TGCGCCAGCAGCCAAGAGGGGCGTAGCGGAGAGACCCAGTACTTC
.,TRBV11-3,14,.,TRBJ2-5,CASSPRQVQETQYF,TGTGCCAGCAGCCCGAGACAGGTACAAGAGACCCAGTACTTC
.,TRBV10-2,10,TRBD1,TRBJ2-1,CATGTGAQFF,TGCGCCACTGGGACAGGGGCGCAGTTCTTC
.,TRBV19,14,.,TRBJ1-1,CASSSSGVNTEAFF,TGTGCCAGTAGTTCCTCCGGGGTGAACACTGAAGCTTTCTTT
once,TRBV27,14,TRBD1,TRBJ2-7,CASSFGTGDYEQYF,TGTGCCAGCAGTTTTGGGACAGGGGACTACGAGCAGTACTTC
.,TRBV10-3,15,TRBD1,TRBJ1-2,CAIKEGRGAPYGYTF,TGTGCCATCAAAGAGGGCAGGGGGGCTCCCTATGGCTACACCTTC
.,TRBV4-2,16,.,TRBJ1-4,CASSQLEGVTNEKLFF,TGTGCCAGCAGCCAACTTGAAGGGGTGACTAATGAAAAACTGTTTTTT
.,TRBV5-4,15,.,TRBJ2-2,CASSLSSANTGELFF,TGTGCCAGCAGCTTGTCTAGCGCGAACACCGGGGAGCTGTTTTTT
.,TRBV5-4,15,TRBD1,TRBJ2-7,CASSRTGGYGDEQYF,TGTGCCAGCAGCCGGACAGGGGGCTACGGGGACGAGCAGTACTTC
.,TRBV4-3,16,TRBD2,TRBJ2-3,CASSRSGGAWTDTQYF,TGCGCCAGCAGCCGAAGCGGGGGGGCCTGGACAGATACGCAGTATTTT
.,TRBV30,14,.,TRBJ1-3,CAWSVPGVTNTIYF,TGTGCCTGGAGTGTACCTGGGGTCACGAACACCATATATTTT
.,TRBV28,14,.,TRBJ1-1,CASVGGAMNTEAFF,TGTGCCAGCGTGGGGGGGGCCATGAACACTGAAGCTTTCTTT
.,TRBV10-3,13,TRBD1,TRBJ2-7,CATLLGQGYEQYF,TGTGCCACGTTACTAGGACAGGGGTACGAGCAGTACTTC
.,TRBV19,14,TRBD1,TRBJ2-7,CASTQTGEIYEQYF,TGTGCCAGTACCCAGACAGGGGAAATCTACGAGCAGTACTTC
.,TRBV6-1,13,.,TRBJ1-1,CASINVGGAEAFF,TGTGCCAGCATCAACGTCGGGGGGGCTGAAGCTTTCTTT
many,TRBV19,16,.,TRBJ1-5,CASSISTGYSNQPQHF,TGTGCCAGTAGTATTAGCACAGGATATAGCAATCAGCCCCAGCATTTT
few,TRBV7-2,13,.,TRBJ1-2,CASSLRAGNGYTF,TGTGCCAGCAGCTTAAGGGCAGGGAATGGCTACACCTTC
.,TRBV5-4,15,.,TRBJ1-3,CASSPEGGSGNTIYF,TGTGCCAGCAGCCCGGAAGGGGGCTCTGGAAACACCATATATTTT
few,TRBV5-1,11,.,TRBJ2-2,CASSSPGELFF,TGCGCCAGCAGCTCCCCCGGGGAGCTGTTTTTT
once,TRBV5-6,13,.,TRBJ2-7,CASSSHLANEQYF,TGTGCCAGCAGCTCACACCTAGCGAACGAGCAGTACTTC
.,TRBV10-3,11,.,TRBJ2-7,CAISETGEQYF,TGTGCCATCAGTGAGACAGGGGAGCAGTACTTC
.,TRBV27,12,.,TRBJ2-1,CASQRGNNEQFF,TGTGCCAGTCAACGGGGAAACAATGAGCAGTTCTTC
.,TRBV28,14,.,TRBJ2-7,CASTLDTSGGEQYF,TGTGCCAGCACCCTAGACACGTCCGGGGGCGAGCAGTACTTC
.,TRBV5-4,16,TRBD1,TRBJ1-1,CASSIPGGRGNTEAFF,TGTGCCAGCAGCATTCCAGGGGGTCGGGGGAACACTGAAGCTTTCTTT
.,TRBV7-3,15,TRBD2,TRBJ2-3,CASSHRGGRTDTQYF,TGTGCCAGCAGCCACCGGGGGGGCCGCACAGATACGCAGTATTTT
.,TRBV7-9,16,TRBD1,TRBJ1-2,CASSLGSAGGQYGYTF,TGTGCCAGCAGCTTAGGCTCAGCAGGGGGCCAATATGGCTACACCTTC
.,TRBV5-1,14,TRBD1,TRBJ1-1,CASNFRTGETEAFF,TGCGCCAGCAACTTCAGGACAGGGGAAACTGAAGCTTTCTTT
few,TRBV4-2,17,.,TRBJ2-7,CASSQDPTGGGLYEQYF,TGTGCCAGCAGCCAAGACCCGACCGGGGGCGGCCTTTACGAGCAGTACTTC